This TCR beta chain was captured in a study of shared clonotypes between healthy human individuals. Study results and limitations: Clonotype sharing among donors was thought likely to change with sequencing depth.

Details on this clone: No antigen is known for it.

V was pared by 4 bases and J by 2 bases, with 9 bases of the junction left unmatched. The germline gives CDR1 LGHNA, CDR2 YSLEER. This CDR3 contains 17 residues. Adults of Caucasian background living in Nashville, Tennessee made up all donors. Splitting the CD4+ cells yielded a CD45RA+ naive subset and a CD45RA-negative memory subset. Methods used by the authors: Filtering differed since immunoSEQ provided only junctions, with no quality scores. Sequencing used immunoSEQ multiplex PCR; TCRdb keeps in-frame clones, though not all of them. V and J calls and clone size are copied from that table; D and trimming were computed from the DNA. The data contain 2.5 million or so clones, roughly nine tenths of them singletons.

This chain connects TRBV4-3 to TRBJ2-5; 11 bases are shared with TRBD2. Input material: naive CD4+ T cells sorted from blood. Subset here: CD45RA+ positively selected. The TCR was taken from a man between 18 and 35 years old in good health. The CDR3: CASSLSTVAGGQETQYF. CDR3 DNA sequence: TGCGCCAGCAGCCTAAGCACGGTAGCGGGAGGGCAAGAGACCCAGTACTTC.